Listed below are T cell receptor beta chains from one sample, sequenced in a study of T-cell reconstitution after alpha-beta-depleted transplantation in children. TCRdb reprocessed the PCR reads with MiXCR, giving one entry per CDR3 protein. In the table there are 150,000 to 250,000 distinct CDR3 sequences, roughly 15% of which are singletons. The starting material was PBMCs from the stem cell graft donor, obtained from the stem cell graft. These receptor sequences come from a human donor who donated a stem cell graft to a child with acute lymphoblastic leukemia. Each CDR3 is given with its conserved first and last residue. A D gene is named only where the DNA matches it firmly. Rows may omit the clone size; those that give it use once, few, many or a size class.

d_call	v_call	j_call	clone_size	cdr3_nt	cdr3_aa
.	TRBV7-8	TRBJ2-1	many	TGTGCCAGCAGCTTAGCTCGTGAGATGGGGGTTTGGCAGTTCTTC	CASSLAREMGVWQFF
.	TRBV3-1	TRBJ1-1	many	TGTGCCAGCAGCCAAGAGTGGGTGGACACTGAAGCTTTCTTT	CASSQEWVDTEAFF
.	TRBV4-2	TRBJ1-1	many	TGTGCCAGCAGCCAAAATACAGGCGTGAACACTGAAGCTTTCTTT	CASSQNTGVNTEAFF
.	TRBV11-2	TRBJ2-4	many	TGTGCCAGCAGCCATCCCATAGGGGCGGGAGCCAAAAACATTCAGTACTTC	CASSHPIGAGAKNIQYF
.	TRBV5-1	TRBJ2-3	many	TGCGCCAGCAGCTTGGCGATAGCGTCGGATACGCAGTATTTT	CASSLAIASDTQYF
.	TRBV20-1	TRBJ2-4	many	TGCAGTGCTAGACTAGCCAAAAACATTCAGTACTTC	CSARLAKNIQYF
.	TRBV5-1	TRBJ2-7	many	TGCGCCAGCAGCTTGACGGGCAGCGCCGACTACGAGCAGTACTTC	CASSLTGSADYEQYF
TRBD2	TRBV3-1	TRBJ2-7	few	TGTGCCAGCAGCCCGCCGGGACTAGCGGGAGGGGAGCAGTACTTC	CASSPPGLAGGEQYF
.	TRBV12-3/TRBV12-4	TRBJ2-5	many	TGTGCCAGCAGTTTTAAAGGGACCCGGTGGACCCAGTACTTC	CASSFKGTRWTQYF
.	TRBV5-6	TRBJ1-2	many	TGTGCCAGCAGCTTCTCGAGGATTGAAGGCTACACCTTC	CASSFSRIEGYTF
TRBD2	TRBV3-1	TRBJ2-1	many	TGTGCCAGCAGCCAGGGGGCCCTAGCGGGAGGTACCTACAATGAGCAGTTCTTC	CASSQGALAGGTYNEQFF
TRBD1	TRBV28	TRBJ2-7	many	TGTGCCAGCAGTTTAAACAGGGGATTATACGAGCAGTACTTC	CASSLNRGLYEQYF
.	TRBV20-1	TRBJ2-3	many	TGCAGTAACCGCGCCTATCCAGCAGATACGCAGTATTTT	CSNRAYPADTQYF
TRBD2	TRBV12-3/TRBV12-4	TRBJ2-3	.	TGTGCCAGCAGTCCACGACTAGCGGGAGTGGAGTATTTT	CASSPRLAGVEYF
.	TRBV6-1	TRBJ2-3	many	TGTGCCAGCAGTCCCCTACCAGGGACTAGCACAGATACGCAGTATTTT	CASSPLPGTSTDTQYF
TRBD1	TRBV7-9	TRBJ2-1	medium-sized	TGTGCCAGCAGCCTAACAGGGGGCTATTTGGGTGAGCAGTTCTTC	CASSLTGGYLGEQFF
TRBD2	TRBV7-9	TRBJ2-1	.	TGTGCCAGCAGCTTTGTTTTGGGACTAGCGGGAGAGAATGAGCAGTTCTTC	CASSFVLGLAGENEQFF
.	TRBV7-8	TRBJ2-2	many	TGTGCCAGCAGCTTAGTTCTTACCGAAGAACCGAACACCGGGGAGCTGTTTTTT	CASSLVLTEEPNTGELFF
.	TRBV29-1	TRBJ1-2	.	TGCAGCGTTAGGACAGTCCTCTATGGCTACACCTTC	CSVRTVLYGYTF
.	TRBV2	TRBJ2-5	many	TGTGCCAGCAGGGCGACCGGGGGTAGAGAGACCCAGTACTTC	CASRATGGRETQYF
.	TRBV12-3/TRBV12-4	TRBJ2-3	few	TGTGCCAGCAGTTTCGGACAGCACACAGATACGCAGTATTTT	CASSFGQHTDTQYF
.	TRBV5-1	TRBJ1-5	.	TGCGCCAGCAGCTCGACAGGAACTCAGCCCCAGCATTTT	CASSSTGTQPQHF
.	TRBV5-1	TRBJ1-6	few	TGCGCCAGCAGGACGAGGAGAGATAATTCACCCCTCCACTTT	CASRTRRDNSPLHF
.	TRBV20-1	TRBJ2-7	many	TGCAGTGCTAGTCCAGCCCTGGACCCATACGAGCAGTACTTC	CSASPALDPYEQYF
.	TRBV12-3/TRBV12-4	TRBJ2-6	many	TGTGCCAGCAGTGATGAACCGCGGGGTTCTGGGGCCAACGTCCTGACTTTC	CASSDEPRGSGANVLTF
.	TRBV20-1	TRBJ1-5	few	TGCAGTGCTAGAGAAGGCAGTCGGAGCAATCAGCCCCAGCATTTT	CSAREGSRSNQPQHF
.	TRBV12-3/TRBV12-4	TRBJ2-1	many	TGTGCCAGCAGTTTAGGGCGCCCCGGCTCCTACAATGAGCAGTTCTTC	CASSLGRPGSYNEQFF
TRBD2	TRBV10-3	TRBJ2-1	many	TGTGCCATCAGTGAGTCTAAGGCTAGCGGGAGCCGGAATGAGCAGTTCTTC	CAISESKASGSRNEQFF
TRBD1	TRBV6-1	TRBJ1-5	.	TGTGCCAGCAGAAAACAGGGGTCCCTGCGGGGCAATCAGCCCCAGCATTTT	CASRKQGSLRGNQPQHF
.	TRBV11-2	TRBJ1-6	many	TGTGCCAGCAGCTTAAGGCTCCAGCAAAGCTCCTATAATTCACCCCTCCACTTT	CASSLRLQQSSYNSPLHF
TRBD1	TRBV5-1	TRBJ1-1	many	TGCGCCAGCAGCTTGGGGACAGGTACGGCTTTCTTT	CASSLGTGTAFF
.	TRBV6-1	TRBJ2-5	many	TGTGCCAGCAGCAGCCGGGTATGGGAGACCCAGTACTTC	CASSSRVWETQYF
TRBD1	TRBV11-2	TRBJ2-7	few	TGTGCCAGCAGCGGCAGGACAGGGGACTACGAGCAGTACTTC	CASSGRTGDYEQYF
.	TRBV5-1	TRBJ2-7	.	TGCGCCAGCAGCTGGAACTCCGCACAGACAGGTTTAAGCGAGCAGTACTTC	CASSWNSAQTGLSEQYF
TRBD1	TRBV25-1	TRBJ2-1	few	TGTGCCAGCAGTTCTACCGGGACAGAATACAATGAGCAGTTCTTC	CASSSTGTEYNEQFF
TRBD1	TRBV6-1	TRBJ2-5	few	TGTGCCAGCAGTCCCAGGGACAGGGGGGGGGAGACCCAGTACTTC	CASSPRDRGGETQYF
.	TRBV20-1	TRBJ1-1	many	TGCAGTGCTAGAGATGCAGGGCTGAACACTGAAGCTTTCTTT	CSARDAGLNTEAFF
TRBD2	TRBV4-1	TRBJ2-7	.	TGCGCCAGCAGCCAAGTGTTTGGTGTTGGGGGGGAGGGATTCTACGAGCAGTACTTC	CASSQVFGVGGEGFYEQYF
TRBD2	TRBV6-2/TRBV6-3	TRBJ2-7	.	TGTGCCAGCAGCCCAAGACTAGCGGGAGACGAGCAGTACTTC	CASSPRLAGDEQYF
TRBD1	TRBV4-1	TRBJ1-2	many	TGCGCCAGCAGCCCCGCAGGGGGCAACTATGGCTACACCTTC	CASSPAGGNYGYTF
.	TRBV3-1	TRBJ2-2	many	TGTGCCAGCAGCCAAGTGGCGGGGAAGAACACCGGGGAGCTGTTTTTT	CASSQVAGKNTGELFF
.	TRBV7-8	TRBJ1-1	many	TGTGCCAGCAGCTTAGAGCGTAACACTGAAGCTTTCTTT	CASSLERNTEAFF
.	TRBV5-1	TRBJ2-6	.	TGCGCCAGCAACGCAGGGGCTACCTCTGGGGCCAACGCCCTGACTTTC	CASNAGATSGANALTF
.	TRBV20-1	TRBJ1-3	many	TGCAGTGCTAGAGATAAACGAGCTGGAAACACCATATATTTT	CSARDKRAGNTIYF
TRBD2	TRBV7-6	TRBJ2-1	few	TGTGCCAGCAGCCAGCGAGGGCTAGCGGCTGAGCAGTTCTTC	CASSQRGLAAEQFF
.	TRBV29-1	TRBJ2-6	many	TGCAGCGTCGAAACCTCAAGTGGGGCGACTGGGGCCAACGTCCTGACTTTC	CSVETSSGATGANVLTF
.	TRBV20-1	TRBJ1-2	many	TGCAGTGCGGCGGGGGAGAGTATGTACTATGGCTACACCTTC	CSAAGESMYYGYTF
.	TRBV7-9	TRBJ2-7	many	TGTGCCAGCAGCTTCGGGCACGTCCTCGGCGAGCAGTACTTC	CASSFGHVLGEQYF
.	TRBV29-1	TRBJ2-2	many	TGCAGCGCCGTGGGGACTCTGCTCACCGGGGAGCTGTTTTTT	CSAVGTLLTGELFF
TRBD1	TRBV12-3/TRBV12-4	TRBJ2-7	many	TGTGCCAGCAGTTTAGGGGACAGGGTCACGGGCGAGCAGTACTTC	CASSLGDRVTGEQYF
.	TRBV29-1	TRBJ2-2	many	TGCAGCGCCCTGGGGACTGGCGGCGCCGGGGAGCTGTTTTTT	CSALGTGGAGELFF
.	TRBV15	TRBJ2-7	many	TGTGCCACCAGCATGACGGGGTTAGGGTACGAGCAGTACTTC	CATSMTGLGYEQYF
.	TRBV12-3/TRBV12-4	TRBJ2-5	few	TGTGCCAGCAGTTTAGTGGGAGTCTGGGAGACCCAGTACTTC	CASSLVGVWETQYF
.	TRBV5-1	TRBJ2-1	many	TGCGCCAGCAGCTTGGCAGGGACTCGCTACAATGAGCAGTTCTTC	CASSLAGTRYNEQFF
.	TRBV12-3/TRBV12-4	TRBJ2-5	few	TGTGCCAGCAGTTTAACCCCTGACCAAGAGACCCAGTACTTC	CASSLTPDQETQYF
TRBD2	TRBV12-3/TRBV12-4	TRBJ2-1	many	TGTGCCAGCAGTTTGAGCGGGACCTATGAGCAGTTCTTC	CASSLSGTYEQFF
TRBD2	TRBV20-1	TRBJ2-7	many	TGCACCTGTCCGTGGCGGGAGAGAACCTACGAGCAGTACTTC	CTCPWRERTYEQYF
.	TRBV12-3/TRBV12-4	TRBJ1-1	.	TGTGCCAGCAGTTTATCAAGCGAAGCTTTCTTT	CASSLSSEAFF
.	TRBV12-3/TRBV12-4	TRBJ1-2	many	TGTGCCAGCAGGCTCGGGGGAGGGGATGGCTACACCTTC	CASRLGGGDGYTF
.	TRBV12-3/TRBV12-4	TRBJ2-5	many	TGTGCCAGCAGTTCCCCCCCTAGGGGAGAGACCCAGTACTTC	CASSSPPRGETQYF